A selection of T cell receptor beta chains follows, all from one sample in a study of response to subunit inactivated influenza vaccine. TCRdb itself ran the RT-PCR reads through MiXCR, one entry per CDR3 protein. The data hold about 570,000 distinct CDR3 sequences, with roughly 12% observed a single time. The same sample was also used in a study of T cells expressing NK-cell markers.

This sample comprised PBMCs from blood, obtained on the day of vaccination. The receptors come from a man in his fifties or sixties who received an inactivated influenza vaccine. Both conserved end residues are part of each CDR3. D genes are given only for firm matches. The listing skips clone size in some rows; elsewhere it reads once, few, many or a size class.

clone_size	d_call	v_call	j_call	cdr3_length	cdr3_nt	cdr3_aa
-	-	TRBV11-2	TRBJ2-3	16	TGTGCCAGCAGCTTCTTCTTTCGCTCGAGCACAGATACGCAGTATTTT	CASSFFFRSSTDTQYF
many	-	TRBV20-1	TRBJ1-5	15	TGCAGTGCTAGAGGTAGGGGCCGGATCAATCAGCCCCAGCATTTT	CSARGRGRINQPQHF
-	-	TRBV10-3	TRBJ2-7	14	TGTGCCATCAGTGAGAGGGGATCCTCCTACGAGCAGTACTTC	CAISERGSSYEQYF
-	TRBD1	TRBV3-1	TRBJ2-4	16	TGTGCCAGCAGCCAGGCGGGACAGGGGAGCAAAAACATTCAGTACTTC	CASSQAGQGSKNIQYF
-	-	TRBV15	TRBJ2-7	14	TGTGCCACCAGCAGAGAGCAGGGAGGCTACGAGCAGTACTTC	CATSREQGGYEQYF
-	-	TRBV14	TRBJ1-4	13	TGTGCCAGCAGCCTGGGTATGGGGTCAAAACTGTTTTTT	CASSLGMGSKLFF
many	-	TRBV5-1	TRBJ2-2	17	TGCGCCAGCAGCTTGGCCGGCGTCGGAGCGAACACCGGGGAGCTGTTTTTT	CASSLAGVGANTGELFF
-	-	TRBV7-6	TRBJ1-1	13	TGTGCCAGCAGCTTAGAGACAGACACTGAAGCTTTCTTT	CASSLETDTEAFF
-	TRBD2	TRBV7-2	TRBJ2-3	17	TGTGCCAGCAGCTTGGGGACTAGCGGAGCGTTCACAGATACGCAGTATTTT	CASSLGTSGAFTDTQYF
many	-	TRBV3-1	TRBJ1-1	14	TGTGCCAGCAGCCAAGTCGGGGGGAACACTGAAGCTTTCTTT	CASSQVGGNTEAFF
-	TRBD1	TRBV27	TRBJ2-3	16	TGTGCCAGCAGTCCGGGGACAGGGTGGGGCACAGATACGCAGTATTTT	CASSPGTGWGTDTQYF
-	-	TRBV4-3	TRBJ2-1	14	TGCGCCAGCAGCCTTGGGGTCTACCTCAATGAGCAGTTCTTC	CASSLGVYLNEQFF
-	-	TRBV5-5	TRBJ1-1	14	TGTGCCAGCAGCTTACGGTTTAGTAACACTGAAGCTTTCTTT	CASSLRFSNTEAFF
many	-	TRBV14	TRBJ2-1	13	TGTGCCAGCAGCCAAGATCGAGGGACGAAGCAGTTCTTC	CASSQDRGTKQFF
-	TRBD1	TRBV5-1	TRBJ1-1	15	TGCGCCAGCAGCGCACAACAGGGGGCGGGGACTGAAGCTTTCTTT	CASSAQQGAGTEAFF
-	-	TRBV14	TRBJ2-3	14	TGTGCCAGCAGCCAACGGGGGAGGATGGATACGCAGTATTTT	CASSQRGRMDTQYF
-	-	TRBV7-2	TRBJ1-1	15	TGTGCCAGCAGCTTAGCTTCATTGGTGGACACTGAAGCTTTCTTT	CASSLASLVDTEAFF
few	-	TRBV15	TRBJ2-1	12	TGTGCCACCAGCAGCTCCTACAATGAGCAGTTCTTC	CATSSSYNEQFF
many	-	TRBV4-3	TRBJ2-1	13	TGCGCCAGCAGCCAAGATTATTACAATGAGCAGTTCTTC	CASSQDYYNEQFF
-	-	TRBV7-2	TRBJ2-7	15	TGTGCCAGCAGCTTAAGTGCCGGGACAATCTACGAGCAGTACTTC	CASSLSAGTIYEQYF
many	-	TRBV7-6	TRBJ2-1	13	TGTGCCAGCAGCTTAGGGGCTAGCAATGAGCAGTTCTTC	CASSLGASNEQFF
-	-	TRBV10-1	TRBJ2-2	14	TGCGCCAGCATGTCCGGGACCCTGGGAGGGGAGCTGTTTTTT	CASMSGTLGGELFF
few	-	TRBV7-6	TRBJ2-1	16	TGTGCCAGCAGCCCAGCCGAGGGGACTCCCTACAATGAGCAGTTCTTC	CASSPAEGTPYNEQFF
few	TRBD1	TRBV12-3/TRBV12-4	TRBJ2-1	12	TGTGCCAGCAGTTTTTTGAACAGGGGAGCGGTCTTC	CASSFLNRGAVF
few	TRBD2	TRBV11-2	TRBJ2-3	17	TGTGCCAGCAGCCGAACTAGCGGAGCCCCCCACATAGATACGCAGTATTTT	CASSRTSGAPHIDTQYF
few	-	TRBV6-1	TRBJ2-6	18	TGTGCCAGCAGACCTTTAGGGGCCCGGCTCTCTGGGGCCAACGTCCTGACTTTC	CASRPLGARLSGANVLTF
-	-	TRBV12-3/TRBV12-4	TRBJ2-7	15	TGTGCCAGCAGCCCAACCGGGACTCAGTCCTACGAGCAGTACTTC	CASSPTGTQSYEQYF
-	-	TRBV7-2	TRBJ2-5	14	TGTGCCAGCAGCCGAAGACAGAACCAAGAGACCCAGTACTTC	CASSRRQNQETQYF
-	TRBD2	TRBV7-8	TRBJ2-3	19	TGTGCCAGCAGCTTAGTCCTAGCGGGAGTACTCCCAAGCACAGATACGCAGTATTTT	CASSLVLAGVLPSTDTQYF
few	TRBD1	TRBV29-1	TRBJ2-7	15	TGCAGCGTTGAAATCCGGGACAGAGTTTCCTACGAGCAGTACTTC	CSVEIRDRVSYEQYF
many	TRBD1	TRBV12-3/TRBV12-4	TRBJ2-1	16	TGTGCCAGCAGAGACAGGGGGCTACGCTCCTACAATGAGCAGTTCTTC	CASRDRGLRSYNEQFF
few	TRBD2	TRBV10-3	TRBJ2-1	15	TGTGCCATCAGTGACGCCCTAGCGGGAGACCGGGAGCAGTTCTTC	CAISDALAGDREQFF
-	TRBD2	TRBV4-3	TRBJ2-1	16	TGCGCCAGCAGCACACTGTCAGCGGGGGGCTACAATGAGCAGTTCTTC	CASSTLSAGGYNEQFF
-	-	TRBV14	TRBJ2-1	12	TGTGCCAGCAGCCAAGTCTATAGCGAGCAGTTCTTC	CASSQVYSEQFF
-	-	TRBV10-2	TRBJ2-1	15	TGCGCCAGCAGCCCCCGCGGGCGACCCTACAATGAGCAGTTCTTC	CASSPRGRPYNEQFF
few	-	TRBV27	TRBJ1-1	14	TGTGCCAGCAGATCCAGGCGGACCAACACTGAAGCTTTCTTT	CASRSRRTNTEAFF
-	-	TRBV11-3	TRBJ2-3	13	TGTGCCAGCAGCTTCATTTACACAGATACGCAGTATTTT	CASSFIYTDTQYF
many	-	TRBV3-1	TRBJ1-2	13	TGTGCCAGCAGCCAAGTCCAGGGAGAAGGCTACACCTTC	CASSQVQGEGYTF
-	-	TRBV11-1	TRBJ2-5	16	TGTGCCAGCAGCTTAGCCGGACAGCCGATGAGAGAGACCCAGTACTTC	CASSLAGQPMRETQYF
few	TRBD1	TRBV5-1	TRBJ2-4	14	TGCGCCAGCAGCATTGGACAGGGAGTAGACATTCAGTACTTC	CASSIGQGVDIQYF
-	-	TRBV6-2/TRBV6-3	TRBJ2-6	15	TGTGCCAGCACCATAGGGGGAAGTGGGGCCAACGTCCTGACTTTC	CASTIGGSGANVLTF
few	-	TRBV12-3/TRBV12-4	TRBJ1-3	18	TGTGCCAGCAGTTTAAACGGTCCGAGGGTTCCCACTGGAAACACCATATATTTT	CASSLNGPRVPTGNTIYF
few	-	TRBV20-1	TRBJ2-2	14	TGCAGTGCTCTGTGGCGGGCCGGGAGCGGGGAGCTGTTTTTT	CSALWRAGSGELFF
-	TRBD1	TRBV19	TRBJ1-1	13	TGTGCCAGTAGGGACAGGGCTCGCACTGAAGCTTTCTTT	CASRDRARTEAFF
-	TRBD1	TRBV6-2/TRBV6-3	TRBJ2-1	17	TGTGCCAGCAGTTTCGCCCCCGCCGGGACAGGGGGGAATGAGCAGTTCTTC	CASSFAPAGTGGNEQFF
many	-	TRBV7-7	TRBJ2-2	15	TGTGCCAGCAGCTTACGACAGGAACCCCCCGGGGAGCTGTTTTTT	CASSLRQEPPGELFF
few	TRBD2	TRBV27	TRBJ2-7	15	TGTGCCAGCAGTTTATCACTAGCGATCCTCTACGAGCAGTACTTC	CASSLSLAILYEQYF
-	-	TRBV6-2/TRBV6-3	TRBJ2-5	11	TGTGCCAGCACTCTAAAAGAGACCCAGTACTTC	CASTLKETQYF
few	-	TRBV9	TRBJ2-5	14	TGTGCCAGCAGCGTAGGGGCTAGAGAAGAGACCCAGTACTTC	CASSVGAREETQYF
-	-	TRBV6-5	TRBJ2-7	16	TGTGCCAGCAGTTACACCCGAGGGCAGGGAGGTTTCGAGCAGTACTTC	CASSYTRGQGGFEQYF
few	-	TRBV12-3/TRBV12-4	TRBJ2-7	12	TGTGCCAGCAGTTTGGGTTTTATCGAGCAGTACTTC	CASSLGFIEQYF
-	-	TRBV20-1	TRBJ2-1	10	TGCAGCTCCGCGGGGAATGAGCAGTTCTTC	CSSAGNEQFF
few	-	TRBV5-5	TRBJ2-2	15	TGTGCCAGCATCTCCGGGTTAAAAGGGGCCGGGGAGCTGTTTTTT	CASISGLKGAGELFF